The 31 T cell receptor beta chains in this list originate from one sample, sequenced in a study of T cell repertoires in cytomegalovirus infection. Each CDR3 protein gets one entry after TCRdb re-called the reads with MiXCR. The sample holds 900,000 to 950,000 distinct CDR3 sequences, approximately 31% seen once. Antigen specificity for these receptors is unknown. This specimen was cultured CD8+ T cells from PBMCs, taken from culture after CMV antigen stimulation. Every receptor here comes from a human donor in good health (CMV status not recorded). Some clones in this sample may be carry-over from other donors' samples.

The rearrangement links TRBV7-9 to TRBJ1-3; possible D gene TRBD1, 5 bases. V was cut by 4 bases and J by 1 base, with 20 bases left in between. This CDR3 has 18 amino acids. Germline assignment: CDR1 SEHNR and CDR2 FQNEAQ (reference sequence). CDR3 loop: CASSSPGTRTPSGNTIYF. CDR3 coding DNA: TGTGCCAGCAGCTCGCCCGGGACCCGTACACCGTCTGGAAACACCATATATTTT.

This clonotype was detected only once. The rearrangement uses TRBV24-1 and TRBJ2-2, with 7 nucleotides matching TRBD1. This CDR3 comprises 15 residues. Per the germline V gene, CDR1 is KGHDR and CDR2 is SFDVKD. The ends lost 4 bases at V and 6 bases at J; junction bases unmatched: 7. The CDR3 is CATSELTGFPGELFF. The CDR3, as DNA: TGTGCCACCAGTGAGTTGACAGGGTTTCCCGGGGAGCTGTTTTTT.

The rearrangement joins TRBV4-3 to TRBJ2-7; D may be TRBD2 (5 bases). V lost 4 bases, J lost 4 bases, and 8 bases lay in between. Germline values: CDR1 LGHNA, CDR2 YSLEER. The CDR3 sequence is 12 residues long. CDR3 in amino acids: CASSRGNYEQYV. The CDR3 DNA sequence: TGCGCCAGCAGCCGAGGGAATTACGAGCAGTACGTC.

The table lists this clonotype with many counts. The chain links TRBV12-3 or TRBV12-4 to TRBJ2-2, with D perhaps matching TRBD1 (6 bases). The CDR3 covers 15 residues. The V end was cut by 7 bases, the J end by 1 base, with 13 bases between. This CDR3 is CASTSTGVNTGELFF. CDR3 nucleotide sequence: TGTGCCAGCACCTCGACAGGAGTGAACACCGGGGAGCTGTTTTTT.

The J gene is TRBJ1-3, the V gene TRBV12-3 or TRBV12-4; no clear D gene. The length of the CDR3 is 17 residues. Trimming removed 3 bases from V and 2 bases from J, with 17 bases in between. The CDR3, as DNA: TGTGCCAGCAGTTTCCTCCCCGGCCGGGGAACTGGAAACACCATATATTTT. As protein: CASSFLPGRGTGNTIYF.

The chain has TRBV6-2 or TRBV6-3 and TRBJ1-5; 11 bases align to TRBD1. The CDR3 has 17 residues. With V trimmed by 0 bases and J by 4 bases, 5 bases remained unmatched. The germline gives CDR1 MNHEY, CDR2 SVGEGT. The CDR3 DNA reads as TGTGCCAGCAGTTACTCAATCGGGACAGGGGGTAATCAGCCCCAGCATTTT. This sequence encodes CASSYSIGTGGNQPQHF.

This chain links TRBV28 with TRBJ2-4; TRBD2 aligns across 9 bases. Germline V gives CDR1 MDHEN, CDR2 SYDVKM. The CDR3 spans 22 residues. V was clipped by 6 bases and J by 0 bases; unmatched bases: 24. The CDR3 loop reads CASSQQFILNDRTSEAKNIQYF. CDR3 DNA sequence: TGTGCCAGCAGCCAGCAGTTTATACTAAATGATCGGACTAGCGAAGCCAAAAACATTCAGTACTTC. The full variable domain, rest sourced from reference TRBV28 and TRBJ2-4, is DVKVTQSSRYLVKRTGEKVFLECVQDMDHENMFWYRQDPGLGLRLIYFSYDVKMKEKGDIPEGYSVSREKKERFSLILESASTNQTSMYLCASSQQFILNDRTSEAKNIQYFGAGTRLSVL.

This clonotype was detected a few times. A much larger clone differs by one base, so this may be a read error. V usage is TRBV7-9 and J usage is TRBJ1-1; D is ambiguous. V was trimmed by 3 bases and J by 5 bases, leaving 7 bases between them. Looked up from germline, CDR1 is SEHNR and CDR2 is FQNEAQ (reference sequence). The CDR3 is 12 residues long. The DNA for the CDR3 is TGTGCCAGCAGCTTCATAGGGACTGAAGCTTTCTTT. This encodes CASSFIGTEAFF.

The V call is TRBV11-2, the J call TRBJ2-7; D tentatively fits TRBD1 or TRBD2 (5 bases each). The CDR3 spans 12 residues. Germline-derived CDR1 and CDR2 are SGHAT and FQNNGV. As DNA, the CDR3 is TGTGTCACGGGGCAGGGCTACTACGAGCAGTACTTC. Protein product: CVTGQGYYEQYF. Complete variable domain (other parts from reference TRBV11-2 and TRBJ2-7): EAGVAQSPRYKIIEKRQSVAFWCNPISGHATLYWYQQILGQGPKLLIQFQNNGVVDDSQLPKDRFSAERLKGVDSTLKIQPAKLEDSAVYLCVTGQGYYEQYFGPGTRLTVT.

Only one count was recorded for this clonotype. Here the CDR3 DNA reads TGTGCCAGCAACAGGGTAAGGTCGAACATTCAGCCCCAGCATTTT. Amino acid sequence: CASNRVRSNIQPQHF. V and J are TRBV6-2 or TRBV6-3 and TRBJ1-5; perhaps TRBD1 as D (6 bases). Trimming took 7 bases from V and 6 from J, leaving 19 bases between them. The CDR3 is 15 amino acids. Germline CDR1 and CDR2: MNHEY and SVGEGT.

This chain joins TRBV4-1 and TRBJ1-6; D remains ambiguous. The CDR3 has 16 amino acids. V gave up 1 base and J gave up 8 bases, with 15 bases separating them. Germline V gene lookup returns CDR1 MGHRA and CDR2 YSYEKL. The CDR3 loop reads CASSQVAMKTDSPLHF. The CDR3 DNA sequence: TGCGCCAGCAGCCAAGTCGCGATGAAGACGGATTCACCCCTCCACTTT.

This clonotype appeared once. The chain links TRBV11-2 to TRBJ2-7, with 9 nucleotides matching TRBD1. The CDR3 has 15 residues. J was trimmed by 6 bases and V by 3 bases; bases with no gene match: 9. Germline V gene data show CDR1 as SGHAT and CDR2 as FQNNGV. The CDR3 protein is CASSFSRGQGREQYV. In nucleotides, the CDR3 is TGTGCCAGCAGCTTTTCTAGGGGACAGGGCCGCGAGCAGTACGTC.

This clonotype was counted ten times or more. The chain combines TRBV7-8 with TRBJ1-5; no firm D call. V was trimmed by 0 bases and J by 7 bases, leaving 10 bases between them. Germline CDR1 reads SGHVS; CDR2 reads FQNEAQ. This CDR3 spans 14 amino acids. CDR3 sequence (DNA): TGTGCCAGCAGCTTAGCTGCCGGGAGACAGCCCCAGCATTTT. Amino acids: CASSLAAGRQPQHF.

This clonotype appeared a single time. The rearrangement joins TRBV2 to TRBJ1-5; weak D call: TRBD1 (6 bases). V was trimmed by 3 bases and J by 0 bases, leaving 15 bases between them. Germline CDR1 SNHLY, CDR2 FYNNEI. The CDR3 extends over 17 amino acids. The CDR3 nucleotides are TGTGCCAGCAGTGAGGACAGACACAGATATAGCAATCAGCCCCAGCATTTT. Encoded protein: CASSEDRHRYSNQPQHF.

This clonotype was detected only a few times. DNA for the CDR3: TGCAGCGTTGGGGACAGGGTCTATGGCTACACCTTC. As protein: CSVGDRVYGYTF. The chain is built from TRBV29-1 and TRBJ1-2, with 9 bases that match TRBD1. The CDR3 covers 12 residues. Trimming removed 4 bases from V and 4 bases from J; junction bases left unmatched: 1. Germline V gene data show CDR1 as SQVTM and CDR2 as ANQGSEA.

This clonotype was seen more than once but under ten times. The chain joins TRBV4-1 to TRBJ1-5; D is perhaps TRBD1 (6 bases). Germline V gene sequence: CDR1 MGHRA, CDR2 YSYEKL. V lost 4 bases to trimming and J lost 2 bases, with 15 bases between them. The CDR3 runs to 16 residues. CDR3 region: CASSLEGGAGNQPQHF. CDR3 bases: TGCGCCAGCAGCCTCGAGGGGGGGGCCGGCAATCAGCCCCAGCATTTT.

The chain links TRBV4-1 to TRBJ2-2; a weak D match, TRBD2 (5 bases). The CDR3 runs to 14 residues. Per the germline V gene, CDR1 is MGHRA and CDR2 is YSYEKL. Trimming pared 0 bases from V and 5 bases from J, leaving 7 bases between. CDR3 sequence (DNA): TGCGCCAGCAGCCAAGAGGAGGCTACCGGGGAGCTGTTTTTT. This gives the protein CASSQEEATGELFF.

J is TRBJ1-2 and V is TRBV7-9; 10 bases align to TRBD1. Germline values: CDR1 SEHNR, CDR2 FQNEAQ (reference sequence). The trim removed 11 bases at V and 6 bases at J, leaving 24 bases unmatched. CDR3 length: 18 residues. The CDR3 protein is CAHGRWDRGATPSNGYTF. The CDR3 DNA follows: TGTGCCCACGGACGGTGGGACAGGGGAGCAACTCCCAGCAATGGCTACACCTTC.

This clonotype has just a few counts. The rearrangement joins TRBV27 to TRBJ2-7; D uncertain. Germline CDR1 MNHEY, CDR2 SMNVEV (reference sequence). This CDR3 contains 13 residues. V lost 7 bases to trimming and J lost 2 bases, with 12 bases between them. The CDR3 region has the DNA TGTGCCAGCATAAGTTACAGCACCTACGAGCAGTACGTC. Protein sequence: CASISYSTYEQYV.

This clonotype was picked up a small number of times. The rearrangement joins TRBV6-6 to TRBJ1-5, with D possibly matching TRBD1 (6 bases). Trimming left V 0 bases short and J 3 bases short, with 15 bases between. The CDR3 has 17 residues. CDR1 is MNHNY, CDR2 SVGAGI, per germline (reference sequence). For the CDR3, the DNA is TGTGCCAGCAGTTACTCAGGGGGAAGGGAGGACAATCAGCCCCAGCATTTT. This sequence encodes CASSYSGGREDNQPQHF.

Concerning this clonotype: A clone one base away is much larger, so this may be a read error. This chain links TRBV12-3 or TRBV12-4 with TRBJ1-1; 7 bases fit TRBD1. The CDR3 length is 15 residues. The CDR3 coding sequence is TGTTCCAGCAGTGGCGACGGGACAGCAAACACTGAAGCTTTCTTT. Residues: CSSSGDGTANTEAFF.

This clonotype was observed a few times. A read error may be the cause here, since a much bigger clone is one base away. The rearrangement uses TRBV7-9 and TRBJ2-3; 9 bases fit TRBD2. V lost 4 bases and J lost 4; bases outside the gene matches: 3. Per germline, CDR1 SEHNR and CDR2 FQNEAQ (reference sequence). This CDR3 region has 14 residues. The CDR3 region is CASSSAGGADTQYF. As DNA, the CDR3 is TGTGCCAGCAGCTCCGCGGGGGGGGCAGATACGCAGTATTTT.

This clonotype was counted only a few times. The V call is TRBV7-8, the J call TRBJ2-1, with 13 bases matching TRBD2. CDR1 is SGHVS, CDR2 FQNEAQ, per germline. The ends lost 5 bases at V and 2 bases at J; junction bases unmatched: 6. The CDR3 sequence is 17 residues long. The CDR3 bases are TGTGCCAGCAGCACGCCCGGGACTAGCGGGGCCTACAATGAGCAGTTCTTC. Translated, it gives CASSTPGTSGAYNEQFF. Filled out from reference TRBV7-8 and TRBJ2-1, the complete variable domain reads GAGVSQSPRYKVAKRGQDVALRCDPISGHVSLFWYQQALGQGPEFLTYFQNEAQLDKSGLPSDRFFAERPEGSVSTLKIQRTQQEDSAVYLCASSTPGTSGAYNEQFFGPGTRLTVL.

The rearrangement joins TRBV6-5 to TRBJ2-7; D assignment may be TRBD1 or TRBD2 (6 bases each). V was cut by 0 bases and J by 1 base, with 13 bases left in between. The germline V gene encodes CDR1 MNHEY and CDR2 SVGAGI. The CDR3 is 16 amino acids. This CDR3 reads CASSYSIRGLSYEQYF. The CDR3, as DNA: TGTGCCAGCAGTTACTCGATACGGGGGCTATCCTACGAGCAGTACTTC.

The rearrangement links TRBV24-1 to TRBJ1-2; no clear D. V shed 3 bases and J shed 5 bases, with 6 bases lying between them. Per the germline V gene, CDR1 is KGHDR and CDR2 is SFDVKD. The CDR3 loop spans 12 amino acids. CDR3 sequence reads: CATSDDGYGYTF. DNA of the CDR3: TGTGCCACCAGTGATGACGGATATGGCTACACCTTC.

Worth noting for this clonotype: The junction does not match germline at one end; this may be a read error. The CDR3 sequence: CASSTPGSPYNELFF. DNA for the CDR3: TGTGCCAGCAGCACCCCCGGGTCGCCCTACAATGAGCTGTTCTTC. V gene TRBV5-4 combines with J gene TRBJ2-1; the D is unclear. This CDR3 is 15 amino acids long. Germline CDR1 is SGHNT and CDR2 is YYREEE (reference sequence).

The V call is TRBV15, the J call TRBJ2-1; D gene unclear. The CDR3 totals 13 residues. Trimming took 6 bases from V and 10 from J, leaving 16 bases between them. Germline-derived CDR1 and CDR2 are LNHNV and YYDKDF (reference sequence). Written as DNA, the CDR3 is TGTGCCACCAGGCCTCCTTTTAAGAGGGAGCAGTTCTTC. It specifies CATRPPFKREQFF.

The chain recombines TRBV10-3 with TRBJ2-1; 10 nucleotides agree with TRBD1. Germline lookup yields CDR1 ENHRY and CDR2 SYGVKD. This CDR3 has 17 amino acids. V was clipped by 10 bases and J by 0 bases; unmatched bases: 12. As DNA, the CDR3 is TGTGCCACCCGGGACAGGGGTGAAATTAGCTCCTACAATGAGCAGTTCTTC. Its protein is CATRDRGEISSYNEQFF.

CDR3 residues: CASISPGQVLMDTEAFF. The CDR3 bases are TGTGCCAGCATCTCTCCGGGACAGGTGTTAATGGACACTGAAGCTTTCTTT. The rearrangement links TRBV7-2 to TRBJ1-1; TRBD1 matches at 8 bases. With V trimmed by 7 bases and J by 3 bases, 16 bases remained unmatched. Germline V gene lookup returns CDR1 SGHTA and CDR2 FQGNSA. The CDR3 length is 17 residues. The full variable domain, its missing parts supplied by reference TRBV7-2 and TRBJ1-1, is GAGVSQSPSNKVTEKGKDVELRCDPISGHTALYWYRQSLGQGLEFLIYFQGNSAPDKSGLPSDRFSAERTGGSVSTLTIQRTQQEDSAVYLCASISPGQVLMDTEAFFGQGTRLTVV.

This clonotype was counted a few times. The chain links TRBV2 to TRBJ2-2; D not resolved. The V gene lost 2 bases and the J gene lost 4 bases, with 11 bases spanning the gap. Germline values: CDR1 SNHLY, CDR2 FYNNEI. The CDR3 covers 15 residues. The CDR3 sequence is CASSERPLVTGELFF. CDR3 nucleotides: TGTGCCAGCAGTGAACGGCCACTTGTCACCGGGGAGCTGTTTTTT.

The J gene is TRBJ2-1, the V gene TRBV7-8, with 11 bases matching TRBD1. Unmatched junction bases numbered 8, after V lost 3 bases and J lost 7 bases. Germline V gene data show CDR1 as SGHVS and CDR2 as FQNEAQ. CDR3 length: 16 amino acids. The CDR3 loop reads CASSFWRDRGSNEQFF. In DNA, the CDR3 is TGTGCCAGCAGCTTCTGGAGGGACAGGGGGTCGAATGAGCAGTTCTTC.